This paragraph reports one T cell receptor beta chain. The antigen is undetermined. Researchers ran the PCR with 60 Vbeta and 13 Jbeta primers. Authors' analysis steps: Among the unique TCR beta chains that a later analysis counted, 70 million to 85 million in all, 9.5 million to 12 million were shared. Data came from immunoSEQ multiplex PCR; TCRdb stores just in-frame clones and leaves some out. V and J calls and clone size are given by that table; D and trimming were obtained from the DNA. The sample has 150,000 to 200,000 clones, roughly four fifths seen once. The data derive from a study of cytomegalovirus exposure and HLA in healthy donors. Study observations and caveats: For cytomegalovirus status, the classifier reportedly gave diagnoses with high specificity and sensitivity.

In germline, CDR1 is SGHRS, CDR2 YFSETQ. This CDR3 has 15 residues. V was clipped by 8 bases and J by 6 bases; unmatched bases: 11. The sample was PBMCs. This receptor was obtained from a middle-aged man in good health and CMV-seronegative. This rearrangement joins TRBV5-1 to TRBJ2-1; 10 nucleotides align to TRBD2. CDR3 protein: CASLLTSGSGNEQFF. The CDR3 DNA sequence: TGCGCCAGTCTTTTGACTAGCGGGTCAGGCAATGAGCAGTTCTTC.